Listed below are T cell receptor beta chains from one sample, sequenced in a study of cytomegalovirus exposure and HLA in healthy donors. Measured with immunoSEQ multiplex PCR; TCRdb has only the in-frame clones, and not every one. The table shows 160,000 or so clones, with nearly 80% occurring only once. The sequencing input was PBMCs. These receptors all stem from a woman between 40 and 50 years old in good health and CMV-seronegative. Each CDR3 is given with its conserved first and last residue. The D gene is left open where the match is weak. A clone size is listed for some rows: how often the clone was seen (once, few, many), or a class if it is expanded.

cdr3_aa cdr3_nt j_call clone_size v_call d_call
CASSRDTDSYEQYF TGCGCCAGCAGCCGGGACACCGACTCCTACGAGCAGTACTTC TRBJ2-7 NA TRBV5-1 NA
CASRLGAGGQETQYF TGTGCAAGTCGCTTAGGTGCGGGGGGGCAAGAGACCCAGTACTTC TRBJ2-5 NA TRBV12-2 NA
CASSVGPLNEQFF TGTGCCAGCAGCGTAGGTCCCCTGAATGAGCAGTTCTTC TRBJ2-1 once TRBV9 NA
CASSLLVVNTEAFF TGTGCCAGCAGCTTGCTGGTAGTGAACACTGAAGCTTTCTTT TRBJ1-1 few TRBV5-6 NA
CASSINLGQGVDTQYF TGTGCCAGCAGCATCAATCTGGGACAGGGAGTAGATACGCAGTATTTT TRBJ2-3 NA TRBV7-8 TRBD1
CASSLKGQGAYEQYF TGTGCCAGCAGCTTGAAGGGACAGGGGGCCTACGAGCAGTACTTC TRBJ2-7 NA TRBV7-9 TRBD1
CASSYGQGIVNEQFF TGCGCCAGCAGCTATGGACAGGGGATCGTCAATGAGCAGTTCTTC TRBJ2-1 NA TRBV4-1 TRBD1
CASSFQGMLYFGGYTF TGTGCCAGCAGCTTCCAGGGCATGCTGTACTTCGGGGGCTACACCTTC TRBJ1-2 NA TRBV7-9 NA
CASPLETFFNQPQHF TGTGCCAGTCCACTAGAGACATTTTTTAATCAGCCCCAGCATTTT TRBJ1-5 NA TRBV27 NA
CASSPGTGNYEQYF TGCGCCAGCAGCCCCGGGACAGGGAACTACGAGCAGTACTTC TRBJ2-7 once TRBV5-1 TRBD1
CASSEIWTGGNQPQHF TGTGCCAGCAGTGAAATCTGGACAGGGGGTAATCAGCCCCAGCATTTT TRBJ1-5 NA TRBV6-1 TRBD1
CASSLVGLAGESDTQYF TGTGCCAGCAGCTTAGTCGGACTAGCGGGGGAATCAGATACGCAGTATTTT TRBJ2-3 NA TRBV7-9 TRBD2
CASSLVPGVANEQFF TGCGCCAGCAGCTTGGTTCCAGGGGTGGCGAATGAGCAGTTCTTC TRBJ2-1 NA TRBV5-1 NA
CASSLTGQSSGNTIYF TGTGCCAGCAGCCTGACGGGACAAAGCTCTGGAAACACCATATATTTT TRBJ1-3 NA TRBV2 NA
CASSGRRGITDTQYF TGTGCCAGCAGTGGTCGGCGGGGGATCACAGATACGCAGTATTTT TRBJ2-3 NA TRBV2 TRBD2
CASTYRGAGHTEAFF TGTGCCAGCACCTACCGGGGCGCGGGGCACACTGAAGCTTTCTTT TRBJ1-1 few TRBV6-5 NA
CASSKDTNQETQYF TGCGCCAGCAGCAAGGACACGAACCAAGAGACCCAGTACTTC TRBJ2-5 NA TRBV5-1 NA
CASGLVLGSHEQYF TGTGCTAGTGGTTTGGTTCTGGGGAGTCACGAGCAGTACTTC TRBJ2-7 NA TRBV12-5 NA
CASSGRDRDLLNEKLFF TGTGCCAGTAGTGGCCGGGACAGGGATCTGCTTAATGAAAAACTGTTTTTT TRBJ1-4 NA TRBV19 TRBD1
CASSEAPEETQYF TGTGCCAGCAGTGAGGCCCCAGAAGAGACCCAGTACTTC TRBJ2-5 NA TRBV6-4 NA
CASSRDRGGYGYTF TGTGCCAGTAGCCGGGACAGGGGCGGCTATGGCTACACCTTC TRBJ1-2 NA TRBV19 TRBD1
CASSVKGGGTDTQYF TGTGCCAGCAGCGTAAAAGGGGGCGGTACAGATACGCAGTATTTT TRBJ2-3 NA TRBV9 TRBD1
CASTNPYYGSTF TGTGCCAGTACCAATCCATACTACGGGTCCACCTTC TRBJ1-2 NA TRBV19 NA
CASILRGGLYNEQFF TGTGCCAGCATCCTGCGGGGGGGCCTCTACAATGAGCAGTTCTTC TRBJ2-1 NA TRBV6-6 TRBD2
CAISRDFPLDTQYF TGTGCCATCAGTCGGGACTTCCCGCTAGATACGCAGTATTTT TRBJ2-3 NA TRBV10-3 NA
CASSVSRQVGEKLFF TGTGCCAGCAGTGTTTCACGACAGGTCGGGGAAAAACTGTTTTTT TRBJ1-4 NA TRBV6-5 NA
CASSSTGFVETQYF TGTGCCAGCAGCAGTACAGGGTTTGTAGAGACCCAGTACTTC TRBJ2-5 once TRBV5-4 NA
CASSMEVGRDFSYGYTF TGTGCCAGTAGTATGGAAGTCGGCAGAGACTTTAGCTATGGCTACACCTTC TRBJ1-2 NA TRBV19 NA
CASSILSSGDINYGYTF TGTGCCAGTAGTATACTATCCTCAGGGGATATTAACTATGGCTACACCTTC TRBJ1-2 few TRBV19 NA
CASRDSSPQPQHF TGTGCCAGCAGAGACAGTTCTCCCCAGCCCCAGCATTTT TRBJ1-5 once TRBV2 NA
CASSQGNNSPLHF TGTGCCAGCAGTCAGGGAAATAATTCACCCCTCCACTTT TRBJ1-6 NA TRBV7-8 NA
CSVVTSWSQLQHF TGCAGCGTTGTAACATCGTGGAGTCAGCTCCAGCATTTT TRBJ1-5 NA TRBV29-1 NA
CASSPYFGQGNTGELFF TGTGCCAGCTCACCCTACTTCGGACAGGGGAACACCGGGGAGCTGTTTTTT TRBJ2-2 NA TRBV18 TRBD1
CASSLTGQGSSRQPQHF TGTGCCAGCAGCCTAACGGGACAGGGGTCGTCAAGACAGCCCCAGCATTTT TRBJ1-5 NA TRBV5-6 TRBD1
CASSLGQGETQYF TGCGCCAGCAGCTTAGGACAGGGGGAGACCCAGTACTTC TRBJ2-5 NA TRBV5-1 TRBD1
CASTPVTSGGAGANVLTF TGTGCCAGCACCCCCGTTACTAGCGGGGGGGCTGGGGCCAACGTCCTGACTTTC TRBJ2-6 NA TRBV7-6 TRBD2
CASSQELPGKNSYEQYF TGTGCCAGCTCACAAGAACTTCCAGGGAAGAACTCCTACGAGCAGTACTTC TRBJ2-7 NA TRBV18 NA
CASSEVLSNTEAFF TGTGCCAGCAGTGAAGTGTTGAGTAACACTGAAGCTTTCTTT TRBJ1-1 NA TRBV6-1 NA
CATSSRGSTDTQYF TGTGCCACCAGCAGCCGGGGGAGCACAGATACGCAGTATTTT TRBJ2-3 NA TRBV15 NA
CASSRQGYEQYF TGTGCCAGCAGCCGACAGGGATACGAGCAGTACTTC TRBJ2-7 NA TRBV14 TRBD1
CASKGQGTGAYEQYF TGTGCCAGCAAGGGGCAAGGGACAGGGGCCTACGAGCAGTACTTC TRBJ2-7 NA TRBV2 TRBD1
CASTREDTGELFF TGTGCCAGCACCAGGGAGGACACCGGGGAGCTGTTTTTT TRBJ2-2 NA TRBV2 NA
CASSKGAGGEMLGADTQYF TGTGCCAGCAGCAAAGGGGCTGGGGGGGAGATGTTGGGTGCAGATACGCAGTATTTT TRBJ2-3 NA TRBV21-1 NA
CASSSGSSGANVLTF TGTGCCAGCAGCTCGGGGAGCTCTGGGGCCAACGTCCTGACTTTC TRBJ2-6 NA TRBV5-6 NA
CASSQARDSSYEQYF TGTGCCAGCAGCCAAGCCCGGGACAGCTCCTACGAGCAGTACTTC TRBJ2-7 few TRBV4-2 TRBD1
CASRRQWGANVLTF TGTGCCAGCAGACGACAGTGGGGGGCCAACGTCCTGACTTTC TRBJ2-6 NA TRBV11-2 NA
CASSLRPTTLLHSPLHF TGCGCCAGCAGCTTGAGACCCACTACGCTTCTTCATTCACCCCTCCACTTT TRBJ1-6 once TRBV5-1 NA
CASSFGQGGNQPQHF TGTGCCAGCAGCTTCGGACAGGGGGGTAATCAGCCCCAGCATTTT TRBJ1-5 once TRBV6-5 TRBD1
CASGTGAGGYTF TGCGCCAGCGGTACAGGGGCCGGGGGCTACACCTTC TRBJ1-2 NA TRBV4-1 TRBD1
CASSLYGTSGHNEQFF TGTGCCAGCAGTTTATATGGGACTAGCGGTCACAATGAGCAGTTCTTC TRBJ2-1 NA TRBV27 TRBD2
CASSFGAYNEQFF TGTGCCAGCAGCTTTGGAGCCTACAATGAGCAGTTCTTC TRBJ2-1 NA TRBV11-1 NA
CASSLAGAATETQYF TGTGCCAGCAGCTTAGCGGGAGCAGCTACGGAGACCCAGTACTTC TRBJ2-5 NA TRBV7-2 NA
CASRLTSGGGNEQFF TGTGCCAGCAGACTTACTAGCGGGGGCGGGAATGAGCAGTTCTTC TRBJ2-1 NA TRBV2 TRBD2
CASSNRDRGNYGYTF TGTGCCAGTAGTAACCGGGACAGGGGAAACTATGGCTACACCTTC TRBJ1-2 NA TRBV19 TRBD1